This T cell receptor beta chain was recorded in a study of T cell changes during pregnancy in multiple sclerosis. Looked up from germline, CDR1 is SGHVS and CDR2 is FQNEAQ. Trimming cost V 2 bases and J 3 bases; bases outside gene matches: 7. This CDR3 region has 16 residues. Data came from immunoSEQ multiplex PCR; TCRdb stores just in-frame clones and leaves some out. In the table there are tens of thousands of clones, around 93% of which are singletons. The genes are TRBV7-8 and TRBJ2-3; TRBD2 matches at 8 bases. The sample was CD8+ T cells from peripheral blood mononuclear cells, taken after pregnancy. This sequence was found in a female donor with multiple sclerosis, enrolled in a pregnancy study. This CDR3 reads CASSLFELAATDTQYF. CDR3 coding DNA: TGTGCCAGCAGCTTATTCGAACTAGCGGCTACAGATACGCAGTATTTT.